The sequence of this TCR beta chain was determined in a study of regulatory T cells in long-lasting Graves disease. Whole-study results and caveats: TCR diversity was lower in persistent than newly diagnosed Graves' disease. Fewer public clonotypes were shared by new patients (966) than by persistent patients (around 2,900). Only peripheral blood was studied, not thyroid tissue.

Time point reported: persistent/refractory GD, antithyroid drugs over 5 years with positive TRAb. PBMCs provided the RNA from which the TCR library was made. This CDR3 is 16 amino acids long. Germline-derived CDR1 and CDR2 are SGHRS and YFSETQ. V lost 2 bases, J lost 0 bases, and 12 bases lay in between. Comment on this clonotype: Its specificity is not known.

CDR3-region Arm-PCR and iRepertoire HTBI primers produced the TCR beta libraries. How the authors handled the data: Across samples, 62 TRBV and some 13 TRBJ segments were found. TCRdb re-called the multiplex PCR reads through MiXCR, storing one row per CDR3 protein. TCRdb, not the authors, supplied the V and J calls. The repertoire holds around 430,000 distinct CDR3 sequences, with 20% to 25% as singletons. This clonotype was sampled from a female donor with Graves disease. This chain links TRBV5-1 with TRBJ1-5; possible D gene TRBD1, 6 bases. The sample was peripheral blood mononuclear cells (PBMCs), taken when the disease was refractory, from a patient treated with antithyroid drugs. The CDR3 reads CASSFGTPYSNQPQHF. In DNA form, the CDR3 reads TGCGCCAGCAGCTTCGGGACACCGTATAGCAATCAGCCCCAGCATTTT.